Following are 19 T cell receptor beta chains from one sample sequenced in a study of shared clonotypes between healthy human individuals. Produced via immunoSEQ multiplex PCR; TCRdb's table is partial and in-frame only. This sample has some 2 million clones, with roughly 94% found just once. Selected positively for CCR7 and CD45RO-negative, naive CD8 cells excluded terminally differentiated effector memory CD45RA+ cells. Sequenced input: naive CD8+ T cells sorted from blood. The receptor source for this set is a man between 18 and 29 years old in good health.

This chain uses TRBV6-5 with TRBJ2-7; 12 positions agree with TRBD2. This CDR3 spans 15 amino acids. Germline lookup yields CDR1 MNHEY and CDR2 SVGAGI. V was clipped by 5 bases and J by 4 bases; unmatched bases: 6. Here the CDR3 reads CASSLPTSGSYEQYF. In DNA, the CDR3 is TGTGCCAGCAGTCTACCGACTAGCGGGAGTTACGAGCAGTACTTC.

The CDR3 region has the DNA TGTGCCAGCAGCCAGGGGGTTAGTCAAGAGACCCAGTACTTC. It encodes CASSQGVSQETQYF. V is TRBV7-9 and J is TRBJ2-5; 7 bases agree with TRBD1. The V and J ends lost 5 bases and 2 bases, in that order; junction bases with no gene match: 5. This CDR3 region has 14 residues. Germline assignment: CDR1 SEHNR and CDR2 FQNEAQ (reference sequence).

This clone is a singleton in its sample. This specimen includes other DNA sequences encoding the same CDR3. CDR3: CASSLAAGGEQYF. The CDR3, as DNA: TGTGCCAGCAGCTTAGCGGCGGGGGGCGAGCAGTACTTC. This chain links TRBV11-2 with TRBJ2-7; 8 nucleotides line up with TRBD2. Per germline, CDR1 SGHAT and CDR2 FQNNGV. CDR3 size: 13 residues. V lost 1 base and J lost 6; bases outside the gene matches: 2.

The genes are TRBV6-1 and TRBJ2-7; no clear D gene. The CDR3 spans 15 residues. Germline V gene lookup returns CDR1 MNHNS and CDR2 SASEGT. Trimming shortened V by 4 bases and J by 2 bases, and 15 bases separated the two germline ends. As DNA, the CDR3 is TGTGCCAGCAGTGCCCGGAGCTTCCCACCCTACGAGCAGTACTTC. It specifies CASSARSFPPYEQYF.

The chain couples TRBV30 to TRBJ1-2; 8 nucleotides align to TRBD1. The germline V gene has CDR1 GTSNPN and CDR2 SVGIG (reference sequence). The CDR3 length is 13 residues. The junction had 1 base not matched to a gene; V was cut back by 1 base and J by 3 bases. Written as DNA, the CDR3 is TGTGCCTGGAGTGAGGACAGGGACTATGGCTACACCTTC. Protein sequence: CAWSEDRDYGYTF.

The chain combines TRBV13 with TRBJ2-7; D remains unclear. The germline V gene has CDR1 PRHDT and CDR2 FYEKMQ (reference sequence). The CDR3 runs 12 residues. Trimming shortened V by 1 base and J by 6 bases, and 7 bases separated the two germline ends. CDR3 sequence reads: CASSLEASEQYF. Here the CDR3 DNA reads TGTGCCAGCAGCTTAGAGGCAAGCGAGCAGTACTTC. Full variable domain (missing parts from reference TRBV13 and TRBJ2-7): AAGVIQSPRHLIKEKRETATLKCYPIPRHDTVYWYQQGPGQDPQFLISFYEKMQSDKGSIPDRFSAQQFSDYHSELNMSSLELGDSALYFCASSLEASEQYFGPGTRLTVT.

The sample holds one count of this clone. The chain joins TRBV13 to TRBJ1-2, with 7 bases lining up with TRBD1. Germline V gene data show CDR1 as PRHDT and CDR2 as FYEKMQ (reference sequence). The junction had 6 bases not matched to a gene; V was cut back by 0 bases and J by 5 bases. The CDR3 extends over 15 amino acids. The CDR3 spells CASSLGDRVVYGYTF. CDR3 coding DNA: TGTGCCAGCAGCTTAGGCGACAGGGTAGTTTATGGCTACACCTTC.

CDR3 sequence (DNA): TGTGCCAGCACCTACTTTATGACTAGCGGGGTTAACGAGCAGTACTTC. Amino acids: CASTYFMTSGVNEQYF. The J gene is TRBJ2-7, the V gene TRBV28; 11 positions agree with TRBD2. Trimming at V came to 7 bases and at J to 5 bases, leaving 13 bases not matched to a gene. This CDR3 contains 16 residues. Germline V gene data show CDR1 as MDHEN and CDR2 as SYDVKM.

This rearrangement joins TRBV13 to TRBJ2-7, with D perhaps matching TRBD1 (5 bases). V lost 5 bases and J 7 bases, leaving 15 bases between the germline ends. This CDR3 has 13 amino acids. Germline V CDR1 and CDR2: PRHDT, FYEKMQ (reference sequence). The CDR3 DNA is TGTGCCAGCAGCGGATCCGGGCAGGGTGAGCAGTACTTC. Its protein is CASSGSGQGEQYF.

The rearrangement joins TRBV19 to TRBJ1-4; no clear D gene. Germline loops: CDR1 LNHDA, CDR2 SQIVND (reference sequence). The V gene lost 7 bases and the J gene lost 2 bases, with 8 bases spanning the gap. This CDR3 has 13 amino acids. CDR3 bases: TGTGCCAGTAAGGGTTTTACTAATGAAAAACTGTTTTTT. Protein: CASKGFTNEKLFF.

The sample holds one count of this clone. This chain links TRBV4-1 with TRBJ2-3; D unclear. V gave up 4 bases and J gave up 4 bases, with 9 bases separating them. The CDR3 has 13 residues. The germline V gene encodes CDR1 MGHRA and CDR2 YSYEKL. CDR3 sequence (DNA): TGCGCCAGCAGCCCCCTTGGCTCAGATACGCAGTATTTT. Its protein is CASSPLGSDTQYF.

The J gene is TRBJ1-1, the V gene TRBV10-3; D might be TRBD1 (6 bases). The germline V and J ends were trimmed by 4 bases and 1 base, with 10 bases remaining between them. CDR3 length: 14 amino acids. CDR1 ENHRY and CDR2 SYGVKD come from the germline V gene. The CDR3 nucleotides read TGTGCCATCAGTGCCAGGGGACAGAACACTGAAGCTTTCTTT. Protein: CAISARGQNTEAFF.

J is TRBJ2-3 and V is TRBV11-2; TRBD2 might be the D (6 bases). Germline CDR1 and CDR2: SGHAT and FQNNGV. CDR3 length: 12 residues. V dropped 3 bases and J dropped 11 bases, with 12 bases sitting between them. CDR3 region: CASSLGQAGQYF. The CDR3 DNA follows: TGTGCCAGCAGCTTGGGTCAAGCGGGGCAGTATTTT.

The rearrangement uses TRBV2 and TRBJ1-2, with 8 bases aligning to TRBD1. The CDR3 is 13 residues long. The J segment lost 3 bases and the V segment lost 7 bases, leaving 4 bases of the junction unmatched. Germline V lookup: CDR1 SNHLY, CDR2 FYNNEI. The CDR3 region is CASKGQGDYGYTF. CDR3 nucleotides: TGTGCCAGCAAAGGACAGGGTGACTATGGCTACACCTTC.

Notes on this clone: Other nucleotide sequences in the sample specify the same CDR3. The chain carries TRBV7-2 and TRBJ2-7; the match to TRBD1 covers 9 bases. The germline V gene encodes CDR1 SGHTA and CDR2 FQGNSA. This CDR3 has 13 amino acids. V lost 6 bases and J lost 4; bases outside the gene matches: 4. The CDR3 loop reads CASSPGQGYEQYF. CDR3 coding DNA: TGTGCCAGCAGTCCGGGACAGGGTTACGAGCAGTACTTC.

On this clone itself: At the DNA level, this CDR3 is encoded by other sequences in the same sample as well. V gene TRBV4-3 combines with J gene TRBJ1-1, with D perhaps TRBD1 (6 bases). CDR3 length: 15 amino acids. V was cut by 1 base and J by 1 base, with 10 bases left in between. Germline V gene data show CDR1 as LGHNA and CDR2 as YSLEER. The CDR3, as DNA: TGCGCCAGCAGCCAAGGAACAGGGACGAACACTGAAGCTTTCTTT. Its protein product is CASSQGTGTNTEAFF.

The chain is built from TRBV29-1 and TRBJ2-1, with 10 positions matching TRBD2. The CDR3 spans 14 residues. Per the germline V gene, CDR1 is SQVTM and CDR2 is ANQGSEA. J was trimmed by 7 bases and V by 4 bases; bases with no gene match: 7. CDR3 bases: TGCAGCGTTGTACTAGCGGGATTTGGAAATGAGCAGTTCTTC. Translation: CSVVLAGFGNEQFF.

The rearrangement links TRBV25-1 to TRBJ1-1, with 7 bases aligning to TRBD1. CDR3 length: 10 amino acids. Germline V gene lookup returns CDR1 MGHDK and CDR2 SYGVNS. Trimming took 6 bases from V and 13 from J; bases not matched to a gene: 5. For the CDR3, the DNA is TGTGCCAGCAGCGGGACAGAGGTTTTCTTT. Its translation is CASSGTEVFF.

The gene calls are TRBV6-1 and TRBJ2-7, with D possibly matching TRBD2 (5 bases). V dropped 6 bases and J dropped 3 bases, with 15 bases sitting between them. CDR1 MNHNS and CDR2 SASEGT come from the germline V gene. The CDR3 runs to 14 residues. As DNA, the CDR3 is TGTGCCAGCAGGAAGTCGGGCGACTACTACGAGCAGTACTTC. It specifies CASRKSGDYYEQYF.